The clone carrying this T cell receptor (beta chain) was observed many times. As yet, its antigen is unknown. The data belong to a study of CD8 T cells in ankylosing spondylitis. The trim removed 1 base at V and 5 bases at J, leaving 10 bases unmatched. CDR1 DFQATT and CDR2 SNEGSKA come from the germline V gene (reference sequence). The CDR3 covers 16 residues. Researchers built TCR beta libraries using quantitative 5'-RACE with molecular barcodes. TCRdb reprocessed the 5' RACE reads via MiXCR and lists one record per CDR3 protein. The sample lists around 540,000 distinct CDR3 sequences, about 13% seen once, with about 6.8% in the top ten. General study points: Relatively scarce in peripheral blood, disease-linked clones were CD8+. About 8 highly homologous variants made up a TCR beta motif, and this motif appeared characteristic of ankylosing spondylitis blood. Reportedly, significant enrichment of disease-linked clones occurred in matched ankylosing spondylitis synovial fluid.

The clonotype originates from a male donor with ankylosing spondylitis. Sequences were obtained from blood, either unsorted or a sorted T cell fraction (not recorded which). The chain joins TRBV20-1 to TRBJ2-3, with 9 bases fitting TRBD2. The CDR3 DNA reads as TGCAGTGCTAGAGGAACATTAGCGGGAGTGGTAGATACGCAGTATTTT. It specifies CSARGTLAGVVDTQYF.